This T cell receptor beta chain was profiled in a study of T cell responses to AZD1222 COVID-19 vaccine (dated by TCRdb to 2020 to 2022). At the level of the whole study: AZD1222 recipients whose second dose came at about 4 weeks and those whose second dose came at about 12 weeks were combined into one group, since spike-specific TCR depth and breadth did not differ between the two schedules. A total of 230 to 250 trial participants underwent TCR sequencing, of whom approximately 210 received two doses of AZD1222 and approximately 25 received two doses of the MenACWY control vaccine. Enrollment into the trials was organized by age into subgroups of 18-55, 56-69 and 70-plus years, and those subgroups contained approximately 160, 26 and 62 TCR-sequenced participants, respectively. On the study overall, not on this receptor specifically: The whole spike protein was spanned by vaccine-associated CD4 TCRs, and dominant responses were seen in regions 160-218 and 743-854. Nearly half of unique spike-specific TCRs reportedly recognized epitopes outside regions mutated in the B.1.351 and B.1.1.7 variants. In the small 56-69-year group, the increase in depth fell short of significance, most likely because of low power. Because no day 14 peak-response samples were available, the repertoires could be characterized only after the peak T cell response. Conclusions about previously exposed vaccinees were limited because only six AZD1222 recipients were SARS-CoV-2 seropositive at baseline. After two AZD1222 doses, spike-specific TCR breadth and depth were significantly higher than at day 0 and than in MenACWY recipients. Participants were mostly white British, with more females than males. The authors suggested clonal diversity may have been underestimated.

The time point label for this specimen denotes: baseline before first vaccination. Vaccinee samples came from UK trials COV001 and COV002, including a single-blind randomized controlled phase 2/3 trial of AZD1222 (ChAdOx1 nCoV-19) in healthy adults. For TCRbeta chain sequencing, PBMC samples from trial participants were taken at day 0 and at day 28 after the second dose. This clone came up once. No antigen is known for it. No clone much larger than this one lies a single base away; base qualities are absent. The CDR3 regions of human TCRbeta chains were analyzed by immunosequencing. Regarding the original processing steps: TCRs in the repertoires were matched against a reference library of SARS-CoV-2-specific TCRs that had been generated with the MIRA antigen-specificity platform. Breadth meant the fraction of unique TCRs that were SARS-CoV-2-associated, whereas depth meant the fraction of total T cells that were SARS-CoV-2-associated. Each spike-specific TCR was assigned to its reactive spike region and to a CD4 or CD8 class using the MIRA data. Log10-transformed breadth and depth values were compared by one-way ANOVA with Sidak's multiple comparisons tests. Drawn from immuneACCESS, this table holds only the in-frame rearrangements with V and J called that TCRdb kept. Clones are partly lost; checked studies trace under half to an unresolved V gene and leave the rest unexplained. V and J calls and clone size follow that table, whereas D and trimming were derived from the DNA. Within this sample are tens of thousands of clones, with around four fifths of them counted one time only. The top ten clones comprise approximately 5.4% of the sample.

This receptor was obtained from an adult in good health. The source was peripheral blood, collected on day 0 of AZD1222 vaccination.

The CDR3 protein sequence reads: CASSMLGTETQYF. The DNA sequence is given as TGTGCCAGTAGTATGCTGGGGACGGAGACCCAGTACTTC. The V and J segments used are TRBV19 and TRBJ2-5, with the D gene possibly TRBD1 or TRBD2, each one fitting 5 bases. Trimming costs V 3 bases and J 5 bases, and their ends lie 10 bases apart. The CDR3 runs 13 amino acids, cysteine and phenylalanine included. Only the CDR3 region is kept as DNA, spanning 39 bases read in frame from base 1. The germline V gene (reference sequence) specifies LNHDA as CDR1 and SQIVND as CDR2.